The 4 T cell receptor beta chains below come from one sample, sequenced in a study of immune evolution from preneoplasia to lung adenocarcinoma. Only in-frame clones appear in the TCRdb table, and some are missing; sequencing was by immunoSEQ multiplex PCR. This sample carries about 7,800 clones, around 70% of them seen once, and the ten largest clones take less than 14%. Sequenced input: FFPE lung adenocarcinoma in situ tissue. The receptor set was obtained from a donor at least 70 years old with lung adenocarcinoma. Some clones in this sample may be carry-over from other donors' samples.

This clone has only one observation. One junction end does not reproduce the germline sequence, and a read error may be involved. The J gene is TRBJ2-2, the V gene TRBV25-1, with 7 nucleotides matching TRBD1. The CDR3 is 15 amino acids. The germline V gene has CDR1 MGHDK and CDR2 SYGVNS. CDR3 in amino acids: CASSKQGSKTGELFF. DNA of the CDR3: TGTGCCAGCAGTAAACAGGGGTCGAAAACCGGGGAGCTGTTTTTT.

The genes are TRBV2 and TRBJ2-1; a possible D gene is TRBD2 (6 bases). The CDR3 runs to 14 residues. The V and J ends lost 5 bases and 3 bases respectively, with 11 bases between them. Germline CDR1 SNHLY, CDR2 FYNNEI. CDR3 nucleotides: TGTGCCAGCAGTCCCCGACTAGACTACAATGAGCAGTTCTTC. Its protein is CASSPRLDYNEQFF.

The chain is built from TRBV27 and TRBJ2-7; 7 positions match TRBD1. The CDR3 runs to 14 residues. J was trimmed by 2 bases and V by 6 bases; bases with no gene match: 7. Germline CDR1 reads MNHEY; CDR2 reads SMNVEV (reference sequence). CDR3 bases: TGTGCCAGCAGCCAATCCGGGACAGCCTACGAGCAGTACTTC. This encodes CASSQSGTAYEQYF.

The V gene is TRBV2, the J gene TRBJ1-4; maybe TRBD1 (5 bases). CDR1 is SNHLY, CDR2 FYNNEI, per germline. The CDR3 length is 14 residues. V was clipped by 7 bases and J by 4 bases, with 13 bases between them. In DNA, the CDR3 is TGTGCCAGCAATCTTGGGACGGGTAATGAAAAACTGTTTTTT. Its protein is CASNLGTGNEKLFF. Filled out from reference TRBV2 and TRBJ1-4, the complete variable domain reads EPEVTQTPSHQVTQMGQEVILRCVPISNHLYFYWYRQILGQKVEFLVSFYNNEISEKSEIFDDQFSVERPDGSNFTLKIRSTKLEDSAMYFCASNLGTGNEKLFFGSGTQLSVL.